Presented here are 27 T cell receptor beta chains from one specimen sequenced in a study of T cell responses to AZD1222 COVID-19 vaccine. The repertoire was sequenced with immunoSEQ multiplex PCR; TCRdb's copy has only in-frame clones and lacks some. The sample comprises over 100,000 clones, roughly 87% of which are singletons, and about 5% rests with the top ten. Material: peripheral blood, obtained on day 0 of AZD1222 vaccination. The receptors derive from an adult in good health.

The V call is TRBV30, the J call TRBJ1-1; 8 positions agree with TRBD1. The CDR3 is 14 residues long. Germline CDR1 and CDR2: GTSNPN and SVGIG (reference sequence). V was clipped by 5 bases and J by 0 bases; unmatched bases: 5. CDR3 residues: CAWGQGSVNTEAFF. The CDR3 DNA follows: TGTGCCTGGGGACAGGGATCGGTGAACACTGAAGCTTTCTTT.

This rearrangement joins TRBV6-5 to TRBJ1-3; TRBD1 matches at 7 bases. CDR1 MNHEY and CDR2 SVGAGI come from the germline V gene. The CDR3 spans 14 residues. J gave up 9 bases and V 6 bases, and 11 bases lay outside the gene matches. CDR3 bases: TGTGCCAGCAGCGCCGGGACAGCCTCGGGCACCATATATTTT. It specifies CASSAGTASGTIYF.

This clone was seen just once. The rearrangement uses TRBV30 and TRBJ1-1; possible D gene TRBD1, 6 bases. The germline gives CDR1 GTSNPN, CDR2 SVGIG (reference sequence). The CDR3 totals 13 residues. Trimming stripped 7 bases from V and 1 base from J, with 13 bases between. The CDR3 sequence: CALHRTANTEAFF. In DNA, the CDR3 is TGTGCCTTACACCGGACAGCGAACACTGAAGCTTTCTTT.

The V call is TRBV5-1, the J call TRBJ1-1; the D gene is possibly TRBD1 (5 bases). The CDR3 consists of 13 residues. Trimming shortened V by 6 bases and J by 4 bases, and 13 bases separated the two germline ends. Looked up from germline, CDR1 is SGHRS and CDR2 is YFSETQ. CDR3 nucleotide sequence: TGCGCCAGCATCTCGGTCGGGGGCACTGAAGCTTTCTTT. Translated: CASISVGGTEAFF. The variable domain in full, with the rest retrieved from reference TRBV5-1 and TRBJ1-1, is KAGVTQTPRYLIKTRGQQVTLSCSPISGHRSVSWYQQTPGQGLQFLFEYFSETQRNKGNFPGRFSGRQFSNSRSEMNVSTLELGDSALYLCASISVGGTEAFFGQGTRLTVV.

The gene calls are TRBV19 and TRBJ1-5, with D maybe TRBD1 (6 bases). There are 14 residues in the CDR3. Trimming took off 3 bases at V and 10 bases at J, with 16 bases between the two ends. Germline V gives CDR1 LNHDA, CDR2 SQIVND (reference sequence). CDR3 DNA: TGTGCCAGTAGTATTGGAGGCAGGGGTATTCCCCAGCATTTT. Translating it yields CASSIGGRGIPQHF.

The chain employs TRBV27 and TRBJ1-6; 8 bases line up with TRBD1. Trimming removed 3 bases from V and 5 bases from J; junction bases left unmatched: 9. The germline gives CDR1 MNHEY, CDR2 SMNVEV (reference sequence). CDR3 length equals 17 residues. The CDR3 is CASSFRTGIWNNSPLHF. In DNA form, the CDR3 reads TGTGCCAGCAGTTTTCGGACAGGGATTTGGAATAATTCACCCCTCCACTTT.

The V gene is TRBV6-2 or TRBV6-3, the J gene TRBJ2-7, with a tentative D call TRBD2 (6 bases). Trimming removed 6 bases from V and 6 bases from J, with 15 bases in between. CDR3 size: 13 residues. CDR1 is MNHEY and CDR2 is SVGEGT in the germline V gene. DNA for the CDR3: TGTGCCAGCAGCGCCTCTGGGGGGTCCGAGCAGTACTTC. It codes for CASSASGGSEQYF.

The rearrangement links TRBV18 to TRBJ2-1; D remains unclear. Germline CDR1 and CDR2: KGHSH and LQKENI. This CDR3 spans 15 amino acids. V lost 6 bases and J 0 bases, leaving 12 bases between the germline ends. The CDR3 region is CASSILTVSYNEQFF. The CDR3 region has the DNA TGTGCCAGCTCCATACTAACCGTCTCCTACAATGAGCAGTTCTTC.

The chain joins TRBV15 to TRBJ2-2; tentatively, D is TRBD1 (5 bases). Germline-derived CDR1 and CDR2 are LNHNV and YYDKDF (reference sequence). Trimming pared 8 bases from V and 2 bases from J, leaving 6 bases between. CDR3 length equals 12 residues. The CDR3 here is CATQGNTGELFF. The CDR3 DNA is TGTGCCACCCAGGGTAACACCGGGGAGCTGTTTTTT.

The rearrangement joins TRBV7-3 to TRBJ2-5, with 13 bases matching TRBD2. The CDR3 extends over 17 amino acids. Germline loops: CDR1 SGHTA, CDR2 FQGTGA. J was trimmed by 4 bases and V by 5 bases; bases with no gene match: 10. Here the CDR3 reads CASSPSRTSGGGETQYF. As DNA, the CDR3 is TGTGCCAGCAGCCCCTCAAGGACTAGCGGGGGAGGAGAGACCCAGTACTTC.

The J gene is TRBJ1-5, the V gene TRBV3-1 (or the pseudogene TRBV3-2); TRBD1 matches at 7 bases. Germline V CDR1 and CDR2: LGHDT, YNNKEL (reference sequence). The V segment lost 4 bases and the J segment 3 bases; nucleotides outside the gene matches: 6. CDR3 length equals 15 residues. In nucleotides, the CDR3 is TGTGCCAGCAGCCTATCGACAGGGTCCAATCAGCCCCAGCATTTT. Translation gives CASSLSTGSNQPQHF.

The V gene is TRBV7-9, the J gene TRBJ2-5, with 7 bases aligning to TRBD2. Germline V gene sequence: CDR1 SEHNR, CDR2 FQNEAQ (reference sequence). This CDR3 has 15 residues. With 2 bases clipped from V and 2 bases from J, the junction kept 5 bases outside the gene matches. CDR3 sequence (DNA): TGTGCCAGCAGCTTATTAGCGGGTCTTCAAGAGACCCAGTACTTC. Translated: CASSLLAGLQETQYF.

The gene calls are TRBV19 and TRBJ1-5, with D maybe TRBD1 (6 bases). The germline V and J ends were trimmed by 5 bases and 3 bases, with 11 bases remaining between them. This CDR3 region has 14 residues. Germline CDR1 LNHDA, CDR2 SQIVND (reference sequence). For the CDR3, the DNA is TGTGCCAGTAGTGGACAGTGGTTCAATCAGCCCCAGCATTTT. Its protein product is CASSGQWFNQPQHF.

V and J are TRBV30 and TRBJ1-5; D perhaps matches TRBD1 (6 bases). Germline V gene sequence: CDR1 GTSNPN, CDR2 SVGIG (reference sequence). The V and J ends lost 2 bases and 2 bases respectively, with 10 bases between them. The CDR3 sequence is 14 residues long. The CDR3 loop reads CAWSNNRGNQPQHF. Written as DNA, the CDR3 is TGTGCCTGGAGTAATAACAGGGGCAATCAGCCCCAGCATTTT.

In the case of this clone: The sample contains more than one DNA sequence encoding this CDR3. The chain couples TRBV20-1 to TRBJ1-1; D call uncertain. Trimming cost V 3 bases and J 0 bases, with 2 bases left between them. CDR1 and CDR2 from the germline V gene are DFQATT and SNEGSKA (reference sequence). CDR3 size: 11 residues. The CDR3 is CSARVNTEAFF. The CDR3 nucleotides are TGCAGTGCTAGGGTGAACACTGAAGCTTTCTTT.

This clone was recorded once. The V and J genes are TRBV4-3 and TRBJ2-7; D is unclear. The CDR3 consists of 16 residues. Germline V gene lookup returns CDR1 LGHNA and CDR2 YSLEER. Deletions cut 0 bases from V and 3 bases from J, with 15 bases between. CDR3 loop: CASSQDWGTLFYEQYF. DNA of the CDR3: TGCGCCAGCAGCCAAGATTGGGGTACTCTTTTCTACGAGCAGTACTTC.

The chain couples TRBV7-2 to TRBJ2-2; TRBD1 matches 8 bases. The germline V gene encodes CDR1 SGHTA and CDR2 FQGNSA. The V segment lost 1 base and the J segment 6 bases; nucleotides outside the gene matches: 7. The CDR3 is made up of 16 amino acids. DNA of the CDR3: TGTGCCAGCAGCTTAGGACCCCAGGGGGCTTCCGGGGAGCTGTTTTTT. Translated, it gives CASSLGPQGASGELFF.

This chain connects TRBV11-2 to TRBJ2-3; 7 positions agree with TRBD1. CDR1 SGHAT and CDR2 FQNNGV come from the germline V gene. The CDR3 totals 19 residues. V gave up 3 bases and J gave up 2 bases; unmatched junction bases: 17. The CDR3 is CASSLRPRGQAPTTDTQYF. CDR3 in DNA: TGTGCCAGCAGCTTGCGTCCCCGAGGACAGGCCCCCACCACAGATACGCAGTATTTT. Full variable domain (rest looked up from reference TRBV11-2 and TRBJ2-3): EAGVAQSPRYKIIEKRQSVAFWCNPISGHATLYWYQQILGQGPKLLIQFQNNGVVDDSQLPKDRFSAERLKGVDSTLKIQPAKLEDSAVYLCASSLRPRGQAPTTDTQYFGPGTRLTVL.

This clone was detected only once. One end of the junction is discordant with germline, which a read error may explain. The V call is TRBV6-6, the J call TRBJ1-3; 10 bases agree with TRBD1. Germline V gene sequence: CDR1 MNHNY, CDR2 SVGAGI (reference sequence). The CDR3 covers 13 residues. The CDR3 bases are TGTGCCTGCAGCCCGGGACAGGGGAACACCATATATTTT. Translation gives CACSPGQGNTIYF.

The V gene is TRBV10-1, the J gene TRBJ2-3, with D possibly TRBD2 on 6 matching bases. Germline V gene data show CDR1 as WNHNN and CDR2 as SYGVQD (reference sequence). V was clipped by 3 bases and J by 6 bases, with 22 bases between them. The CDR3 runs to 17 residues. The CDR3 coding sequence is TGCGCCAGCAGTGACGGACATGAGGGCCCGGAGGGGGATACGCAGTATTTT. Its translation is CASSDGHEGPEGDTQYF.

V and J are TRBV21-1 and TRBJ1-2. TRBV21-1 is shown as a pseudogene. The CDR3 is 14 amino acids. The CDR3 is CASSLAGGGYGYTF. For the CDR3, the DNA is TGTGCCAGCAGCCTAGCGGGGGGCGGCTATGGCTACACCTTC.

The rearrangement uses TRBV14 and TRBJ2-7; the D gene is possibly TRBD1 (5 bases). CDR1 is SGHDN, CDR2 FVKESK, per germline. This CDR3 has 13 residues. V shed 1 base and J shed 7 bases, with 11 bases lying between them. This CDR3 reads CASSQATAKEQYF. In DNA, the CDR3 is TGTGCCAGCAGCCAAGCGACAGCCAAAGAGCAGTACTTC. Full variable domain (missing parts from reference TRBV14 and TRBJ2-7): EAGVTQFPSHSVIEKGQTVTLRCDPISGHDNLYWYRRVMGKEIKFLLHFVKESKQDESGMPNNRFLAERTGGTYSTLKVQPAELEDSGVYFCASSQATAKEQYFGPGTRLTVT.

This chain joins TRBV5-6 and TRBJ2-2; TRBD1 matches at 8 bases. This CDR3 region has 14 residues. Germline lookup yields CDR1 SGHDT and CDR2 YYEEEE. V gave up 4 bases and J gave up 5 bases; unmatched junction bases: 4. The CDR3 spells CASSRDRWTGELFF. The DNA of the CDR3 is TGTGCCAGCAGCAGGGACAGGTGGACCGGGGAGCTGTTTTTT.

The J gene is TRBJ1-5, the V gene TRBV19; D gene unclear. Trimming cost V 10 bases and J 0 bases, with 19 bases left between them. Germline assignment: CDR1 LNHDA and CDR2 SQIVND (reference sequence). CDR3 size: 16 residues. The CDR3 coding sequence is TGTGCCACAGGATCTCCCTTCCCTTATAGCAATCAGCCCCAGCATTTT. This gives the protein CATGSPFPYSNQPQHF.

This clone was recorded only once. The gene calls are TRBV28 and TRBJ1-4; TRBD1 is a possible D gene (5 bases). V was trimmed by 5 bases and J by 8 bases, leaving 18 bases between them. This CDR3 has 15 residues. Germline-derived CDR1 and CDR2 are MDHEN and SYDVKM. The CDR3, as DNA: TGTGCCAGCAGTCAAACCGGGACGGGGAACGAAAAACTGTTTTTT. Translation gives CASSQTGTGNEKLFF.

The chain uses TRBV9 and TRBJ1-3, with a tentative D call TRBD1 (6 bases). Trimming removed 0 bases at V and 6 bases at J, with 19 bases between. The CDR3 is made up of 17 amino acids. Germline-derived CDR1 and CDR2 are SGDLS and YYNGEE. CDR3 sequence reads: CASSVGGGAGSPNTIYF. DNA of the CDR3: TGTGCCAGCAGCGTAGGAGGGGGGGCAGGGTCCCCAAACACCATATATTTT.

The chain carries TRBV19 and TRBJ1-1; perhaps TRBD1 as D (5 bases). In germline, CDR1 is LNHDA, CDR2 SQIVND (reference sequence). This CDR3 is built from 13 residues. The V end lost 7 bases, the J end lost 1 base, and 10 bases lay between the germline ends. CDR3 in amino acids: CASTETANTEAFF. DNA for the CDR3: TGTGCCAGTACAGAGACAGCGAACACTGAAGCTTTCTTT.